The 21 T cell receptor beta chains below were found in one sample sequenced in a study of cytomegalovirus exposure and HLA in healthy donors. The PCR employed 60 Vbeta primers together with 13 Jbeta primers. Data came from immunoSEQ multiplex PCR; TCRdb stores just in-frame clones and leaves some out. This table lists tens of thousands of clones. Sequencing input: PBMCs. Source of these receptors: a woman younger than 45 in good health and CMV-seronegative.

The chain carries TRBV19 and TRBJ2-7; D may be TRBD1 (5 bases). Germline CDR1 reads LNHDA; CDR2 reads SQIVND (reference sequence). This CDR3 has 16 residues. V was clipped by 1 base and J by 7 bases, with 20 bases between them. The CDR3 region has the DNA TGTGCCAGTAGTATAGCCCCTGGCCAGGGAATAGGAGAGCAGTACTTC. This sequence encodes CASSIAPGQGIGEQYF.

This rearrangement joins TRBV5-6 to TRBJ1-2; 8 bases agree with TRBD1. The CDR3 spans 14 residues. The V and J ends lost 4 bases and 3 bases, in that order; junction bases with no gene match: 5. Germline-derived CDR1 and CDR2 are SGHDT and YYEEEE. The CDR3 DNA reads TGTGCCAGCAGCCCCGTGGACAGGGACTATGGCTACACCTTC. Residues: CASSPVDRDYGYTF. The full variable domain, completed using reference TRBV5-6 and TRBJ1-2, is DAGVTQSPTHLIKTRGQQVTLRCSPKSGHDTVSWYQQALGQGPQFIFQYYEEEERQRGNFPDRFSGHQFPNYSSELNVNALLLGDSALYLCASSPVDRDYGYTFGSGTRLTVV.

This chain connects TRBV2 to TRBJ1-2; TRBD1 aligns across 8 bases. CDR3 length equals 14 residues. The germline V gene encodes CDR1 SNHLY and CDR2 FYNNEI. V lost 7 bases, J lost 4 bases, and 8 bases stayed unmatched. This CDR3 is CASTTGVLGYGYTF. As DNA, the CDR3 is TGTGCCAGCACGACAGGGGTCTTGGGCTATGGCTACACCTTC.

V usage is TRBV19 and J usage is TRBJ2-2; 7 bases match TRBD1. This CDR3 comprises 16 residues. Germline CDR1 is LNHDA and CDR2 is SQIVND (reference sequence). Trimming cost V 4 bases and J 0 bases; bases outside gene matches: 5. The chain's CDR3 is CASSSRQGANTGELFF. The CDR3 DNA is TGTGCCAGTAGTAGCAGACAGGGTGCGAACACCGGGGAGCTGTTTTTT.

The V and J genes are TRBV28 and TRBJ2-3, with 9 positions matching TRBD1. The CDR3 consists of 15 residues. The V and J ends lost 6 bases and 0 bases, in that order; junction bases with no gene match: 4. Germline V CDR1 and CDR2: MDHEN, SYDVKM. Written as DNA, the CDR3 is TGTGCCAGCAGCCTGACAGGGGGAAGCACAGATACGCAGTATTTT. Amino acid sequence: CASSLTGGSTDTQYF.

The CDR3, as DNA: TGTGCCAGCTCACCACTCATCAACAGGCCCTACGAGCAGTACTTC. It codes for CASSPLINRPYEQYF. The rearrangement links TRBV18 to TRBJ2-5; tentative D call: TRBD1 (5 bases). TRBJ2-7 matches the DNA end more closely, so the J call is doubtful. In germline, CDR1 is KGHSH, CDR2 LQKENI. This CDR3 has 15 residues.

The V call is TRBV5-1, the J call TRBJ2-6, with a weak D call TRBD1 (6 bases). The length of the CDR3 is 17 residues. CDR1 is SGHRS and CDR2 is YFSETQ in the germline V gene. Trimming cost V 1 base and J 4 bases, with 15 bases left between them. CDR3 nucleotides: TGCGCCAGCAGCTTGAGTGGGGGCCCCCGGGGGGCCAACGTCCTGACTTTC. This codes for CASSLSGGPRGANVLTF.

This chain uses TRBV7-9 with TRBJ1-1; possibly TRBD1 for D (5 bases). Trimming stripped 5 bases from V and 0 bases from J, with 13 bases between. The CDR3 consists of 15 residues. The germline V gene has CDR1 SEHNR and CDR2 FQNEAQ (reference sequence). In DNA form, the CDR3 reads TGTGCCAGCAGCCCGACGACAGCCATGAACACTGAAGCTTTCTTT. The encoded protein is CASSPTTAMNTEAFF. The full variable domain, with the rest looked up from reference TRBV7-9 and TRBJ1-1, is DTGVSQNPRHKITKRGQNVTFRCDPISEHNRLYWYRQTLGQGPEFLTYFQNEAQLEKSRLLSDRFSAERPKGSFSTLEIQRTEQGDSAMYLCASSPTTAMNTEAFFGQGTRLTVV.

The chain couples TRBV5-1 to TRBJ2-7; 8 bases map to TRBD1. Germline CDR1 and CDR2: SGHRS and YFSETQ. This CDR3 is built from 14 residues. The ends lost 0 bases at V and 6 bases at J; junction bases unmatched: 5. As DNA, the CDR3 is TGCGCCAGCAGCTTGGTAACAGGGGGTAGCGAGCAGTACTTC. It translates to CASSLVTGGSEQYF. The full variable domain, its missing parts supplied by reference TRBV5-1 and TRBJ2-7, is KAGVTQTPRYLIKTRGQQVTLSCSPISGHRSVSWYQQTPGQGLQFLFEYFSETQRNKGNFPGRFSGRQFSNSRSEMNVSTLELGDSALYLCASSLVTGGSEQYFGPGTRLTVT.

By frequency, this clone registers medium-sized. The gene calls are TRBV6-1 and TRBJ1-5; a weak D match, TRBD1 (5 bases). V lost 8 bases and J lost 0, with 14 bases in between. CDR3 length: 15 residues. Germline CDR1 reads MNHNS; CDR2 reads SASEGT. The DNA for the CDR3 is TGTGCCAGCGGGGCGGGGAGGAATAGCAATCAGCCCCAGCATTTT. Residues: CASGAGRNSNQPQHF.

This sequence joins TRBV30 and TRBJ2-6; 7 nucleotides align to TRBD1. The CDR3 totals 16 residues. Germline-derived CDR1 and CDR2 are GTSNPN and SVGIG (reference sequence). V lost 5 bases to trimming and J lost 1 base; unmatched junction nucleotides: 8. CDR3: CAWVRGGQSGANVLTF. In DNA form, the CDR3 reads TGTGCCTGGGTTCGAGGGGGCCAGTCTGGGGCCAACGTCCTGACTTTC.

The chain recombines TRBV30 with TRBJ1-1, with TRBD1 as a possible D gene (5 bases). This CDR3 region has 13 residues. From germline, CDR1 is GTSNPN and CDR2 SVGIG (reference sequence). Trimming took 4 bases from V and 4 from J, leaving 13 bases between them. CDR3 nucleotide sequence: TGTGCCTGGAACCATCGGGGGATCACTGAAGCTTTCTTT. Its translation is CAWNHRGITEAFF.

This chain uses TRBV11-2 with TRBJ1-3, with 9 bases matching TRBD1. The CDR3 is made up of 15 amino acids. V lost 5 bases to trimming and J lost 8 bases; unmatched junction nucleotides: 10. Germline CDR1 and CDR2: SGHAT and FQNNGV. Here the CDR3 DNA reads TGTGCCAGCAGCCCCGGGACAGGGATGTTGTACACCATATATTTT. Encoded protein: CASSPGTGMLYTIYF.

The V and J genes are TRBV5-1 and TRBJ2-7, with 10 bases fitting TRBD2. Germline trimming cut 3 bases from V and 2 bases from J; bases unmatched to any gene: 14. Germline values: CDR1 SGHRS, CDR2 YFSETQ. This CDR3 region has 18 residues. The CDR3 loop is CASSWASGGLTVAYEQYF. CDR3 DNA sequence: TGCGCCAGCAGCTGGGCTAGCGGGGGCCTCACAGTCGCCTACGAGCAGTACTTC.

The chain couples TRBV20-1 to TRBJ2-7; D not certain. Germline V lookup: CDR1 DFQATT, CDR2 SNEGSKA (reference sequence). The length of the CDR3 is 11 residues. Trimming left V 0 bases short and J 3 bases short, with 3 bases between. CDR3 sequence (DNA): TGCAGTGCTAGAGACAGCTACGAGCAGTACTTC. It encodes CSARDSYEQYF.

J is TRBJ2-7 and V is TRBV2; 9 nucleotides line up with TRBD1. CDR3 length: 13 residues. The V and J ends lost 4 bases and 4 bases, in that order; junction bases with no gene match: 2. CDR1 is SNHLY and CDR2 is FYNNEI in the germline V gene. This CDR3 reads CASSAGTGYEQYF. DNA of the CDR3: TGTGCCAGCAGTGCCGGGACAGGGTACGAGCAGTACTTC.

V is TRBV7-6 and J is TRBJ1-1; 7 nucleotides align to TRBD1. Germline lookup yields CDR1 SGHVS and CDR2 FNYEAQ. J lost 4 bases, V lost 5 bases, and 7 bases had no gene match. The CDR3 has 14 amino acids. The CDR3 DNA follows: TGTGCCAGCAGCCGACAGGGTCGGAGCACTGAAGCTTTCTTT. Its translation: CASSRQGRSTEAFF.

V is TRBV29-1 and J is TRBJ2-1; D might be TRBD2 (5 bases). The CDR3 is 12 residues long. The V and J ends lost 5 bases and 3 bases respectively, with 8 bases between them. CDR1 is SQVTM, CDR2 ANQGSEA, per germline. The CDR3 DNA is TGCAGCGTTTCCGGGAACTACAATGAGCAGTTCTTC. Its translation: CSVSGNYNEQFF.

V and J are TRBV2 and TRBJ2-7, with D uncertain. In germline, CDR1 is SNHLY, CDR2 FYNNEI. The CDR3 contains 13 residues. Between the trimmed V and J ends, which lost 0 bases and 3 bases, there was a span of 6 bases. The CDR3 region has the DNA TGTGCCAGCAGTGAAGCCAACAACTACGAGCAGTACTTC. Protein: CASSEANNYEQYF.

The chain combines TRBV30 with TRBJ1-4, with D possibly matching TRBD1 (6 bases). Germline lookup yields CDR1 GTSNPN and CDR2 SVGIG (reference sequence). V lost 3 bases and J 8 bases, leaving 16 bases between the germline ends. This CDR3 has 14 amino acids. CDR3 DNA sequence: TGTGCCTGGAGGTCAGGGGAATTGGGAGAAAAACTGTTTTTT. This sequence encodes CAWRSGELGEKLFF.

J is TRBJ2-5 and V is TRBV18; D is possibly TRBD1 (8 bases). With 6 bases removed from V and 6 bases from J, the gap between germline ends came to 17 bases. The germline CDR1 and CDR2 sequences are KGHSH and LQKENI. The length of the CDR3 is 14 residues. The CDR3 protein is CASSSTGEGKTQYF. CDR3 nucleotides: TGTGCCAGCTCCTCGACAGGGGAGGGGAAGACCCAGTACTTC.